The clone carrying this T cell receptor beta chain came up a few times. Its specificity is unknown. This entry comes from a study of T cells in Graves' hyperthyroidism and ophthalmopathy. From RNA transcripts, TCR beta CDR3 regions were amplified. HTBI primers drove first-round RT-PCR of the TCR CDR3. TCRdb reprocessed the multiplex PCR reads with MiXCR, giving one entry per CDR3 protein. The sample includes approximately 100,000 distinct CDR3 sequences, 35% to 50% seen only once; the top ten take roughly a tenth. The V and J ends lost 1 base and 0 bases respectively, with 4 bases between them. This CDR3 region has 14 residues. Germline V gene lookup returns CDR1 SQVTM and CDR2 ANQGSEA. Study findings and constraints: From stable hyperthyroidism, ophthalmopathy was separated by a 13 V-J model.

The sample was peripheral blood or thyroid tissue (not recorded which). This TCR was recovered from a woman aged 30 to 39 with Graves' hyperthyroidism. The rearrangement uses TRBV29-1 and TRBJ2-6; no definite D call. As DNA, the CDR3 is TGCAGCGTTGAAGGGGGCTCTGGGGCCAACGTCCTGACTTTC. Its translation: CSVEGGSGANVLTF.